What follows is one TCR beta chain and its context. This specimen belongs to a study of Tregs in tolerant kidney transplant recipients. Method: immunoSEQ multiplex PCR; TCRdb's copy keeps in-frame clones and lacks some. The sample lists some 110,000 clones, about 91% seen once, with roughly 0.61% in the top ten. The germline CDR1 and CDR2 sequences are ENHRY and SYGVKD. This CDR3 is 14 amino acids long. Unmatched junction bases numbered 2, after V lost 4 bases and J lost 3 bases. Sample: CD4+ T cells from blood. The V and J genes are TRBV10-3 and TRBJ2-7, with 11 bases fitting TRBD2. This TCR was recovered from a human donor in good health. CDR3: CAISGTSGSYEQYF. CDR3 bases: TGTGCCATCAGTGGCACTAGCGGGAGCTACGAGCAGTACTTC.